The 13 T cell receptor beta chains below were found in one sample sequenced in a study of spatial heterogeneity in lung cancer. TCRdb re-called the 5' RACE reads with MiXCR, one entry per CDR3 protein. The repertoire holds under 25,000 distinct CDR3 sequences, roughly 7% seen once, with roughly an eighth in the top ten. Time point given: sample taken at primary tumor resection. No cell sorting; template was whole RNA from tumor, lung tissue or PBMC. The source was PBMCs, collected at surgery. These receptors were collected from a male donor with early-stage non-small cell lung cancer.

This clonotype was seen more than once but under ten times. The chain links TRBV5-1 to TRBJ2-5; weak D call: TRBD2 (5 bases). Germline assignment: CDR1 SGHRS and CDR2 YFSETQ. The CDR3 is made up of 14 amino acids. V lost 0 bases, J lost 2 bases, and 8 bases lay in between. CDR3 protein: CASSLGGLQETQYF. The CDR3 bases are TGCGCCAGCAGCTTGGGAGGACTTCAAGAGACCCAGTACTTC.

This clonotype has a count of ten or more. This chain uses TRBV25-1 with TRBJ1-6; D might be TRBD1 (5 bases). From germline, CDR1 is MGHDK and CDR2 SYGVNS. The germline V and J ends were trimmed by 7 bases and 4 bases, with 8 bases remaining between them. The CDR3 has 13 amino acids. The CDR3 region has the DNA TGTGCCAGCAAGACAGAGTATAATTCACCCCTCCACTTT. This translates into CASKTEYNSPLHF.

The V and J genes are TRBV27 and TRBJ2-7; 7 bases align to TRBD2. Unmatched junction bases numbered 5, after V lost 6 bases and J lost 0 bases. Germline lookup yields CDR1 MNHEY and CDR2 SMNVEV (reference sequence). CDR3 size: 14 residues. CDR3 in amino acids: CASRSGTGSYEQYF. The CDR3 DNA sequence: TGTGCCAGCAGGAGCGGGACGGGCTCCTACGAGCAGTACTTC.

This clonotype has ten or more counts. The rearrangement links TRBV20-1 to TRBJ2-3; D is unresolved. This CDR3 is built from 15 residues. Trimming removed 3 bases from V and 0 bases from J, with 13 bases in between. Looked up from germline, CDR1 is DFQATT and CDR2 is SNEGSKA (reference sequence). The CDR3 protein is CSARRFSSSTDTQYF. The CDR3 DNA is TGCAGTGCTAGGCGATTTAGCTCTAGCACAGATACGCAGTATTTT.

This clonotype was detected ten times or more. The genes are TRBV12-3 or TRBV12-4 and TRBJ1-2; TRBD1 agrees at 8 bases. This CDR3 contains 14 residues. V shed 6 bases, J shed 7 bases, and the junction held 10 bases outside the gene matches. The DNA for the CDR3 is TGTGCCAGCAGCGCCTTCAGGGGGCTGTTTGGCTACACCTTC. Translated, it gives CASSAFRGLFGYTF.

This clonotype was recorded at least ten times. V and J are TRBV21-1 and TRBJ2-1; the table assigns TRBD1, which was not confirmed against the DNA. TRBV21-1 constitutes a pseudogene. The CDR3 is made up of 15 amino acids. CDR3 nucleotides: TGTGCCAGCAGCAACCACAGGGGGCACTACAATGAGCAGTTCTTC. It specifies CASSNHRGHYNEQFF.

This clonotype was recorded many times. The V call is TRBV28, the J call TRBJ2-5, with D hard to call. CDR3 length: 14 residues. Looked up from germline, CDR1 is MDHEN and CDR2 is SYDVKM. With 6 bases removed from V and 4 bases from J, the gap between germline ends came to 15 bases. As DNA, the CDR3 is TGTGCCAGCAGATTCTCCCTTTGGGGAGAGACCCAGTACTTC. Amino acids: CASRFSLWGETQYF.

This clonotype appeared many times. V and J are TRBV28 and TRBJ2-3, with D tentatively TRBD2 (6 bases). Between the trimmed V and J ends, which lost 4 bases and 1 base, there was a span of 15 bases. The CDR3 runs 16 residues. Germline V lookup: CDR1 MDHEN, CDR2 SYDVKM. The CDR3 loop reads CASSYQTGGGTDTQYF. The DNA of the CDR3 is TGTGCCAGCAGTTACCAAACCGGGGGAGGCACAGATACGCAGTATTTT.

This clonotype appeared many times. This rearrangement joins TRBV7-9 to TRBJ1-1; 7 positions match TRBD1. The CDR3 totals 14 residues. Trimming cost V 5 bases and J 1 base; bases outside gene matches: 4. Germline assignment: CDR1 SEHNR and CDR2 FQNEAQ (reference sequence). The CDR3 nucleotides read TGTGCCAGCAGCCTGACAGGGCAGAACACTGAAGCTTTCTTT. It codes for CASSLTGQNTEAFF.

This clonotype showed up many times. For the CDR3, the DNA is TGTGCCAGCAGCTTAGTTAGGGGACAAGAGACCCAGTACTTC. Protein sequence: CASSLVRGQETQYF. The chain is built from TRBV7-2 and TRBJ2-5, with D perhaps matching TRBD1 (5 bases). V was cut by 1 base and J by 2 bases, with 8 bases left in between. Germline values: CDR1 SGHTA, CDR2 FQGNSA. This CDR3 has 14 residues.

There are many counts of this clonotype. This chain connects TRBV4-1 to TRBJ2-4; 7 bases are a match to TRBD2. Germline-derived CDR1 and CDR2 are MGHRA and YSYEKL. The junction had 11 bases not matched to a gene; V was cut back by 4 bases and J by 8 bases. The CDR3 has 15 residues. The CDR3 is CASSLREGRGDIQYF. CDR3 DNA sequence: TGCGCCAGCAGCCTTAGGGAGGGAAGGGGAGACATTCAGTACTTC.

This clonotype was picked up many times. The chain carries TRBV24-1 and TRBJ2-1; TRBD2 agrees at 8 bases. CDR1 and CDR2 (germline): KGHDR, SFDVKD. Trimming took 4 bases from V and 2 from J; bases not matched to a gene: 6. The length of the CDR3 is 16 residues. The CDR3 reads CATSELSGGTYNEQFF. The CDR3 DNA follows: TGTGCCACCAGTGAATTAAGCGGGGGAACCTACAATGAGCAGTTCTTC.

This clonotype was picked up many times. The rearrangement uses TRBV24-1 and TRBJ2-1, with 8 bases matching TRBD2. The V segment lost 6 bases and the J segment 7 bases; nucleotides outside the gene matches: 16. The CDR3 has 17 amino acids. The germline V gene encodes CDR1 KGHDR and CDR2 SFDVKD. This chain's CDR3 is CATSLAGAGGRLNEQFF. DNA of the CDR3: TGTGCCACCAGTTTGGCCGGGGCGGGCGGGAGGTTAAATGAGCAGTTCTTC.